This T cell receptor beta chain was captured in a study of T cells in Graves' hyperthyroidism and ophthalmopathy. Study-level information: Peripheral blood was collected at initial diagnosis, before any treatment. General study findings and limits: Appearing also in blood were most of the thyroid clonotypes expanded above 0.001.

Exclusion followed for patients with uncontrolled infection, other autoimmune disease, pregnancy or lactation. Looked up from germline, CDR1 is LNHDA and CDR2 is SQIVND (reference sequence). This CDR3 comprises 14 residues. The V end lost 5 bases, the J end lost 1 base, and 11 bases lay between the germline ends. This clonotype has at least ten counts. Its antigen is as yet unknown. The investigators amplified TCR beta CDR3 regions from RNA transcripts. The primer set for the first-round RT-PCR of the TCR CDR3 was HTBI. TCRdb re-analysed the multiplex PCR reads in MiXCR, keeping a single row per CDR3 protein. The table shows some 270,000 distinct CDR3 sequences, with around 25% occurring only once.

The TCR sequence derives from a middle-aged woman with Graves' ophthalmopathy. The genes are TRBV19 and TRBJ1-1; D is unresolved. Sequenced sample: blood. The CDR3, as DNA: TGTGCCAGTAGTGCCCCGCTCTGGAACACTGAAGCTTTCTTT. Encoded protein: CASSAPLWNTEAFF.